The rows below give T cell receptor beta chains drawn from one sample of a study of metastatic and nonmetastatic thyroid tumors. TCRdb reassembled clones from the PCR reads with MiXCR. The profile shows approximately 35,000 clones, approximately 40% of them singletons. The source material was tumor tissue. Receptor source: a female donor with papillary thyroid cancer or a benign thyroid nodule (not recorded which). Some clones in this sample may be carry-over from other donors' samples. CDR3s include the opening cysteine and the closing phenylalanine or tryptophan. A D gene is named only where the DNA matches it firmly. A row's size may be missing; if present it is once, few, many or a size class.

v_gene: TRBV19
j_gene: TRBJ2-2
d_gene: .
abundance: .
CDR3nt: TGTGCCAGTAGTATAGTCTGGGACGACACCGGGGAGCTGTTTTTT
CDR3aa: CASSIVWDDTGELFF

v_gene: TRBV11-1
j_gene: TRBJ2-6
d_gene: .
abundance: .
CDR3nt: TGTGCCAGCAGCTTGGGAGTGGACAGCAACTCTGGGGCCAACGTCCTGACTTTC
CDR3aa: CASSLGVDSNSGANVLTF

v_gene: TRBV6-1
j_gene: TRBJ2-1
d_gene: TRBD2
abundance: few
CDR3nt: TGTGCCAGCAGTGAGGGACTAGCGGGAGTAGGGTATGAGCAGTTCTTC
CDR3aa: CASSEGLAGVGYEQFF

v_gene: TRBV4-1
j_gene: TRBJ2-7
d_gene: .
abundance: few
CDR3nt: TGCGCCAGCAGCCAGTTGGCTAGCTCTTTCCACGAGCAGTACTTC
CDR3aa: CASSQLASSFHEQYF

v_gene: TRBV28
j_gene: TRBJ1-2
d_gene: .
abundance: .
CDR3nt: TGTGCCAGCAGACGGATCTATGGCTACACCTTC
CDR3aa: CASRRIYGYTF

v_gene: TRBV11-2
j_gene: TRBJ2-1
d_gene: .
abundance: .
CDR3nt: TGTGCCAGCAGCTTACTGATTGAGCAGTTCTTC
CDR3aa: CASSLLIEQFF

v_gene: TRBV6-1
j_gene: TRBJ2-3
d_gene: .
abundance: few
CDR3nt: TGTGCCAGCAGGCCTACGATGTCCCGGGACACAGATACGCAGTATTTT
CDR3aa: CASRPTMSRDTDTQYF

v_gene: TRBV11-2
j_gene: TRBJ2-3
d_gene: TRBD2
abundance: .
CDR3nt: TGTGCCAGCAGCTTAGTGGTATCTAGCGGGAGAAGAGCAGATACGCAGTATTTT
CDR3aa: CASSLVVSSGRRADTQYF

v_gene: TRBV30
j_gene: TRBJ2-5
d_gene: TRBD1
abundance: .
CDR3nt: TGTGCCCTCACGGGACAGGGAAGTCATGGAGAGACCCAGTACTTC
CDR3aa: CALTGQGSHGETQYF

v_gene: TRBV6-1
j_gene: TRBJ1-3
d_gene: .
abundance: few
CDR3nt: TGTGCCAGCAGTCGGACAGTCCTTGGAAACACCATATATTTT
CDR3aa: CASSRTVLGNTIYF

v_gene: TRBV6-6
j_gene: TRBJ2-7
d_gene: TRBD1
abundance: .
CDR3nt: TGTGCCAGCAGTTACTCCCTAGGACAGGGCCGTCCCCACGAGCAGTACTTC
CDR3aa: CASSYSLGQGRPHEQYF

v_gene: TRBV5-1
j_gene: TRBJ2-5
d_gene: .
abundance: few
CDR3nt: TGCGCCAGCAGCTTGGCGGGGACTTTCCGGAGGGAGACCCAGTACTTC
CDR3aa: CASSLAGTFRRETQYF

v_gene: TRBV27
j_gene: TRBJ2-3
d_gene: TRBD2
abundance: .
CDR3nt: TGTGCCAGCAGTTTTTCCGGGACTAGCGGGGGTACTAGCACAGATACGCAGTATTTT
CDR3aa: CASSFSGTSGGTSTDTQYF

v_gene: TRBV6-1
j_gene: TRBJ1-1
d_gene: .
abundance: few
CDR3nt: TGTGCCAGCAGTCTCGGGACCGTCAACACTGAAGCTTTCTTT
CDR3aa: CASSLGTVNTEAFF

v_gene: TRBV30
j_gene: TRBJ2-1
d_gene: .
abundance: .
CDR3nt: TGTGCCTGGAGTGTACTCGGGAGTTCCTACAATGAGCAGTTCTTC
CDR3aa: CAWSVLGSSYNEQFF

v_gene: TRBV5-1
j_gene: TRBJ1-6
d_gene: .
abundance: once
CDR3nt: TGCGCCAGCAGCTCTGGACCGCCAGCGAATTCACCCCTCCACTTT
CDR3aa: CASSSGPPANSPLHF

v_gene: TRBV5-1
j_gene: TRBJ1-2
d_gene: TRBD1
abundance: few
CDR3nt: TGCGCCAGCAGCTCCACCATCGACAGGGCAGGTGGCTACACCTTC
CDR3aa: CASSSTIDRAGGYTF

v_gene: TRBV19
j_gene: TRBJ2-2
d_gene: TRBD1
abundance: .
CDR3nt: TGTGCCAGTAGTACCCCCTCAGGACAGGGGCTCACCGGGGAGCTGTTTTTT
CDR3aa: CASSTPSGQGLTGELFF

v_gene: TRBV6-1
j_gene: TRBJ2-6
d_gene: .
abundance: few
CDR3nt: TGTGCCAGCAGTGAAAGGGATTCTGGGGCCAACGTCCTGACTTTC
CDR3aa: CASSERDSGANVLTF

v_gene: TRBV6-1
j_gene: TRBJ2-7
d_gene: .
abundance: .
CDR3nt: TGTGCCAGTCCCCAGTCGGTGTACGAGCAGTACTTC
CDR3aa: CASPQSVYEQYF

v_gene: TRBV20-1
j_gene: TRBJ2-7
d_gene: TRBD2
abundance: .
CDR3nt: TGCAGTGCTAGGGGACTAGATGTTGGGTACGAGCAGTACTTC
CDR3aa: CSARGLDVGYEQYF

v_gene: TRBV27
j_gene: TRBJ1-1
d_gene: .
abundance: few
CDR3nt: TGTGCCAGCAGTTTATACCAGTACACTGAAGCTTTCTTT
CDR3aa: CASSLYQYTEAFF

v_gene: TRBV9
j_gene: TRBJ2-1
d_gene: .
abundance: once
CDR3nt: TGTGCCAGCAGCGGCCTAGTGGTGAATGAGCAGTTCTTC
CDR3aa: CASSGLVVNEQFF

v_gene: TRBV19
j_gene: TRBJ1-6
d_gene: .
abundance: .
CDR3nt: TGTGCCAGTAGAGCCAGGAGCTCCTATAATTCACCCCTCCACTTT
CDR3aa: CASRARSSYNSPLHF

v_gene: TRBV28
j_gene: TRBJ1-3
d_gene: TRBD1
abundance: few
CDR3nt: TGTGCCAGCTCGTCCGTGGGGACAGGGATCGGAAACACCATATATTTT
CDR3aa: CASSSVGTGIGNTIYF

v_gene: TRBV20-1
j_gene: TRBJ2-5
d_gene: .
abundance: .
CDR3nt: TGCAGTGCTAATCAGCAAGAGACCCAGTACTTC
CDR3aa: CSANQQETQYF

v_gene: TRBV6-1
j_gene: TRBJ2-1
d_gene: TRBD2
abundance: few
CDR3nt: TGTGCCAGTCAACGGGGGGAGGTCGTAAATGAGCAGTTCTTC
CDR3aa: CASQRGEVVNEQFF

v_gene: TRBV5-1
j_gene: TRBJ2-1
d_gene: .
abundance: .
CDR3nt: TGCGCCAGCAGCGCAAGCTCCTACAATGAGCAGTTCTTC
CDR3aa: CASSASSYNEQFF

v_gene: TRBV19
j_gene: TRBJ1-2
d_gene: .
abundance: few
CDR3nt: TGTGCCAGTTTGACAGCGAGAGGTGGCCACACCTTC
CDR3aa: CASLTARGGHTF

v_gene: TRBV24-1
j_gene: TRBJ2-1
d_gene: .
abundance: .
CDR3nt: TGTGCCACCAGTGGTCGTCTTGGCCGTAATGAGCAGTTCTTC
CDR3aa: CATSGRLGRNEQFF

v_gene: TRBV15
j_gene: TRBJ2-1
d_gene: TRBD2
abundance: few
CDR3nt: TGTGCCACCAGCACGTTACCGCCGGGACTAAACAATGAGCAGTTCTTC
CDR3aa: CATSTLPPGLNNEQFF

v_gene: TRBV7-2
j_gene: TRBJ2-3
d_gene: .
abundance: .
CDR3nt: TGTGCCAGCAGCTTCTATACAGAGAATACGCAGTATTTT
CDR3aa: CASSFYTENTQYF

v_gene: TRBV5-4
j_gene: TRBJ1-1
d_gene: .
abundance: .
CDR3nt: TGTGCCAGCAGCTTGGAATCAGGGGAGGTGGATGAAGCTTTCTTT
CDR3aa: CASSLESGEVDEAFF

v_gene: TRBV24-1
j_gene: TRBJ1-1
d_gene: .
abundance: few
CDR3nt: TGTGCCACTAGCGGGGGCACTGAAGCTTTCTTT
CDR3aa: CATSGGTEAFF

v_gene: TRBV28
j_gene: TRBJ1-2
d_gene: .
abundance: .
CDR3nt: TGTGCCAGCAGTTTAGAGGGGGGCTATGGCTACACCTTC
CDR3aa: CASSLEGGYGYTF

v_gene: TRBV27
j_gene: TRBJ2-7
d_gene: TRBD2
abundance: .
CDR3nt: TGTGCCAGCAGTCTGGGACTAGCGGGAGGGCAGTACTTC
CDR3aa: CASSLGLAGGQYF

v_gene: TRBV5-1
j_gene: TRBJ1-3
d_gene: .
abundance: .
CDR3nt: TGCGCCAGCAGCTTGGGGTTGGGGGCTGGAAACACCATATATTTT
CDR3aa: CASSLGLGAGNTIYF

v_gene: TRBV10-2
j_gene: TRBJ2-7
d_gene: .
abundance: once
CDR3nt: TGCGCCAGCAGTGAAGCAGGGCAAAGCTCCAGGGAGCAGTACTTC
CDR3aa: CASSEAGQSSREQYF

v_gene: TRBV5-1
j_gene: TRBJ2-1
d_gene: TRBD2
abundance: .
CDR3nt: TGCGCCAGCAGCTTGGAGGGACTAGCGGGTAACAATGAGCAGTTCTTC
CDR3aa: CASSLEGLAGNNEQFF

v_gene: TRBV6-1
j_gene: TRBJ2-7
d_gene: .
abundance: medium-sized
CDR3nt: TGTGCCAGCAAATCGGAGAGCTCCTACGAGCAGTACTTC
CDR3aa: CASKSESSYEQYF

v_gene: TRBV28
j_gene: TRBJ2-2
d_gene: TRBD1
abundance: .
CDR3nt: TGTGCCAGCAGCACCACGGGACAGGGCCACACCGGGGAGCTGTTTTTT
CDR3aa: CASSTTGQGHTGELFF